Below, 18 T cell receptor beta chains from the same sample are listed, as sequenced in a study of blood T cell repertoires in COVID-19. Generated by immunoSEQ multiplex PCR, the TCRdb table keeps only in-frame clones and is missing some. Here the sample spans 150,000 to 200,000 clones, roughly 80% being singletons. Sequencing input: peripheral blood. The receptors stem from a woman of 80 years or more with acute or convalescent COVID-19.

The chain couples TRBV5-1 to TRBJ2-7; TRBD2 matches at 9 bases. V gave up 3 bases and J gave up 5 bases; unmatched junction bases: 24. This CDR3 contains 20 residues. The germline gives CDR1 SGHRS, CDR2 YFSETQ. CDR3 DNA: TGCGCCAGCAGCTCTGCTCCTCCTCAAACCTCCAGCGGGAGGTCCCACGAGCAGTACTTC. It translates to CASSSAPPQTSSGRSHEQYF.

The gene calls are TRBV11-1 and TRBJ2-3, with TRBD2 matching over 7 bases. Germline V gene sequence: CDR1 SGHAT, CDR2 FQDESV (reference sequence). The CDR3 totals 14 residues. J was trimmed by 4 bases and V by 4 bases; bases with no gene match: 5. The chain's CDR3 is CASSSREGADTQYF. The DNA of the CDR3 is TGTGCCAGCAGCTCTAGGGAGGGCGCAGATACGCAGTATTTT. Filled out from reference TRBV11-1 and TRBJ2-3, the complete variable domain reads EAEVAQSPRYKITEKSQAVAFWCDPISGHATLYWYRQILGQGPELLVQFQDESVVDDSQLPKDRFSAERLKGVDSTLKIQPAELGDSAMYLCASSSREGADTQYFGPGTRLTVL.

The chain carries TRBV5-1 and TRBJ2-5; 10 positions match TRBD2. CDR3 length: 19 residues. V dropped 3 bases and J dropped 5; count of bases not matched to a gene: 19. Germline-derived CDR1 and CDR2 are SGHRS and YFSETQ. CDR3 in amino acids: CASSSSGGERLTFMETQYF. CDR3 nucleotide sequence: TGCGCCAGCAGCTCTAGCGGGGGAGAGAGGTTGACCTTTATGGAGACCCAGTACTTC.

This clone was seen once. V usage is TRBV4-2 and J usage is TRBJ2-2, with 7 bases aligning to TRBD2. V shed 4 bases, J shed 3 bases, and the junction held 5 bases outside the gene matches. CDR1 and CDR2 (germline): LGHNA, YNFKEQ. CDR3 length: 15 amino acids. In nucleotides, the CDR3 is TGTGCCAGCAGCCCGGCTAGCGGAGACACCGGGGAGCTGTTTTTT. Translation: CASSPASGDTGELFF.

This chain links TRBV7-9 with TRBJ1-2; possibly TRBD1 for D (6 bases). The germline V gene encodes CDR1 SEHNR and CDR2 FQNEAQ (reference sequence). The CDR3 sequence is 12 residues long. V was pared by 8 bases and J by 0 bases, with 7 bases between. The CDR3 DNA sequence: TGTGCCAGCGGACAGCCTAACTATGGCTACACCTTC. Translated, it gives CASGQPNYGYTF.

This clone was observed a handful of times. V is TRBV5-1 and J is TRBJ2-3; 10 nucleotides line up with TRBD2. The CDR3 consists of 14 residues. Germline loops: CDR1 SGHRS, CDR2 YFSETQ. The J segment lost 3 bases and the V segment lost 2 bases, leaving 0 bases of the junction unmatched. The CDR3 region has the DNA TGCGCCAGCAGCTTTAGCGGGAGGACAGATACGCAGTATTTT. Protein: CASSFSGRTDTQYF.

This clone was counted only a few times. The V gene is TRBV10-2, the J gene TRBJ1-4; D remains ambiguous. From germline, CDR1 is WSHSY and CDR2 SAAADI. V lost 6 bases and J lost 4, with 9 bases in between. The CDR3 length is 13 residues. The CDR3 loop is CASRFSSNEKLFF. The CDR3 region has the DNA TGCGCCAGCAGATTTAGCAGTAATGAAAAACTGTTTTTT.

This rearrangement joins TRBV27 to TRBJ1-2; 9 nucleotides align to TRBD1. Losses at the gene ends were 3 bases for V and 8 bases for J; bases not matched to a gene: 7. The CDR3 spans 14 residues. From germline, CDR1 is MNHEY and CDR2 SMNVEV (reference sequence). The CDR3 is CASSLAQGARGYTF. The DNA of the CDR3 is TGTGCCAGCAGTTTGGCACAGGGGGCGCGGGGCTACACCTTC.

The gene calls are TRBV2 and TRBJ2-6, with a tentative D call TRBD1 (6 bases). The ends were cut back, 10 bases at V and 2 bases at J, with 18 bases in the middle. The germline gives CDR1 SNHLY, CDR2 FYNNEI. The CDR3 has 16 amino acids. The CDR3 DNA sequence: TGTGCCACTACGGACAGCCTACTCGCTGGGGCCAACGTCCTGACTTTC. It is translated as CATTDSLLAGANVLTF.

This clone was counted a few times. The CDR3: CASSPPSSGGAKTQYF. CDR3 coding DNA: TGTGCCAGCTCACCACCATCTAGCGGGGGGGCAAAGACCCAGTACTTC. The V call is TRBV18, the J call TRBJ2-5, with 12 bases lining up with TRBD2. The CDR3 extends over 16 amino acids. Germline lookup yields CDR1 KGHSH and CDR2 LQKENI. V lost 0 bases to trimming and J lost 6 bases; unmatched junction nucleotides: 5.

The rearrangement joins TRBV7-9 to TRBJ2-4; 7 bases match TRBD1. This CDR3 is built from 15 residues. The trim removed 1 base at V and 5 bases at J, leaving 5 bases unmatched. Looked up from germline, CDR1 is SEHNR and CDR2 is FQNEAQ (reference sequence). CDR3 nucleotide sequence: TGTGCCAGCAGCTTAGTGGACAGGCATCAAAACATTCAGTACTTC. Translated, it gives CASSLVDRHQNIQYF. The whole variable domain, remainder taken from reference TRBV7-9 and TRBJ2-4, is DTGVSQNPRHKITKRGQNVTFRCDPISEHNRLYWYRQTLGQGPEFLTYFQNEAQLEKSRLLSDRFSAERPKGSFSTLEIQRTEQGDSAMYLCASSLVDRHQNIQYFGAGTRLSVL.

The rearrangement links TRBV4-1 to TRBJ2-3, with 7 bases identical to TRBD2. In germline, CDR1 is MGHRA, CDR2 YSYEKL. The ends lost 4 bases at V and 1 base at J; junction bases unmatched: 11. There are 17 residues in the CDR3. The CDR3 sequence: CASSPLTGLAGTDTQYF. Written as DNA, the CDR3 is TGCGCCAGCAGCCCCTTAACCGGGCTAGCGGGCACAGATACGCAGTATTTT.

This clone was seen only a few times. CDR3 loop: CASSFDGALTDTQYF. The CDR3 DNA reads as TGTGCCAGCAGCTTTGATGGAGCATTAACAGATACGCAGTATTTT. The chain recombines TRBV11-2 with TRBJ2-3; unclear D gene. Trimming cost V 3 bases and J 3 bases, with 13 bases left between them. The germline gives CDR1 SGHAT, CDR2 FQNNGV. The CDR3 length is 15 residues.

The chain is built from TRBV18 and TRBJ1-5; no clear D. The CDR3 has 13 amino acids. V gave up 1 base and J gave up 7 bases, with 8 bases separating them. CDR1 is KGHSH and CDR2 is LQKENI in the germline V gene. This CDR3 reads CASSPRQEQPQHF. The CDR3 DNA is TGTGCCAGCTCACCACGGCAGGAACAGCCCCAGCATTTT.

This chain links TRBV19 with TRBJ2-1; D unclear. Germline CDR1 and CDR2: LNHDA and SQIVND (reference sequence). CDR3 length: 13 amino acids. The V gene lost 5 bases and the J gene lost 5 bases, with 10 bases spanning the gap. This CDR3 is CASSLNSNNEQFF. Written as DNA, the CDR3 is TGTGCCAGTAGTCTAAATAGTAACAATGAGCAGTTCTTC.

The chain uses TRBV9 and TRBJ2-3; D unclear. The CDR3 runs 13 residues. CDR1 is SGDLS and CDR2 is YYNGEE in the germline V gene. Trimming removed 4 bases at V and 1 base at J, with 7 bases between. The CDR3 DNA follows: TGTGCCAGCAGCTTCCTAGGCACAGATACGCAGTATTTT. Translating gives CASSFLGTDTQYF.

This sequence joins TRBV6-6 and TRBJ2-7, with D possibly being TRBD2 (6 bases). Per germline, CDR1 MNHNY and CDR2 SVGAGI (reference sequence). Trimming cost V 0 bases and J 7 bases, with 13 bases left between them. The CDR3 extends over 14 amino acids. In DNA, the CDR3 is TGTGCCAGCAGTTACTCAGGAGGGTTGGGGGAGCAGTACTTC. It translates to CASSYSGGLGEQYF.

V gene TRBV7-9 combines with J gene TRBJ1-1; tentative D call: TRBD1 (5 bases). The germline V and J ends were trimmed by 1 base and 3 bases, with 9 bases remaining between them. CDR3 length equals 14 residues. Germline V gene lookup returns CDR1 SEHNR and CDR2 FQNEAQ (reference sequence). DNA for the CDR3: TGTGCCAGCAGCTTAGGGGACTACGACACTGAAGCTTTCTTT. Its protein product is CASSLGDYDTEAFF.